This T cell receptor (beta chain) was captured in a study of blood T cell repertoires in COVID-19. Using immunoSEQ multiplex PCR, the repertoire was profiled, and TCRdb retains in-frame clones only, with some absent. The sample records 90,000 to 120,000 clones, around 84% being singletons. The CDR3 is 12 amino acids. Trimming shortened V by 5 bases and J by 6 bases, and 11 bases separated the two germline ends. Germline V gene data show CDR1 as SGHTA and CDR2 as FQGNSA. This chain uses TRBV7-2 with TRBJ2-7; D not certain. The sequence was collected from a human donor in a cohort sampled during active COVID-19. Sequencing input: peripheral blood. In DNA form, the CDR3 reads TGTGCCAGCAGCGAACAGAATGGCGAGCAGTACTTC. This encodes CASSEQNGEQYF.